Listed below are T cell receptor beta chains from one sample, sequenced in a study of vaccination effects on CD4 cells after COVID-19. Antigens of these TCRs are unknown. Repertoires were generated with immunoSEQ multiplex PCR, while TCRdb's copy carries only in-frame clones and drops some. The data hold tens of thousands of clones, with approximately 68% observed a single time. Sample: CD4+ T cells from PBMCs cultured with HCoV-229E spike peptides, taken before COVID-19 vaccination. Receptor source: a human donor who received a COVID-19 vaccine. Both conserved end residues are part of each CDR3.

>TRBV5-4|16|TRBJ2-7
CASSSGGGFSSYEQYF
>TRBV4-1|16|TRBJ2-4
CASSQFSTVAKNIQYF
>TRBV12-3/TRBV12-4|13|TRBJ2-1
CASRGTGSYEQFF
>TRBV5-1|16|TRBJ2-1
CASSPGGRESHNEQFF
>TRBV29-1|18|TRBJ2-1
CSVEDGLRGQGFYNEQFF
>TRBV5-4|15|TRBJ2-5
CASSLDAGLAMTQYF
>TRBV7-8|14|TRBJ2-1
CASRRDGVLNEQFF
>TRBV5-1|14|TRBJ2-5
CASSLGQGEETQYF
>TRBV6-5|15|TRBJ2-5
CASSTHLGLQETQYF
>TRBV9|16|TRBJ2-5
CASSVGGAPTQETQYF
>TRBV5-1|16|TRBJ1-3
CASSLAGTALGNTIYF
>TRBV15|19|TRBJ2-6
CATSREGAGGPSGANVLTF
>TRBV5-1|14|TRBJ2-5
CASSSTGIGETQYF
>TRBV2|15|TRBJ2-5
CASSVPGTVKQGQYF
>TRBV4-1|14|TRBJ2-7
CASSQEAASYEQYF
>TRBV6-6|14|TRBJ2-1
CASSYSPQGDEQFF
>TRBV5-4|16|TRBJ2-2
CASTREGTLNTGELFF
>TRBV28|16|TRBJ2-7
CASSFLTSSLTYEQYF
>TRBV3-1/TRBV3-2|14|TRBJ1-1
CASSHIQGNTEAFF
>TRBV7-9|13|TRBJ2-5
CASSLNNQETQYF
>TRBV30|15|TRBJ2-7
CAWSIRAASSYEQYF
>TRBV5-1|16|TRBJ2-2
CASSPGGRGRTGELFF
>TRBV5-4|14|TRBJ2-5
CASSSGSGQETQYF
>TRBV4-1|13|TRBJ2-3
CASRGQGTDTQYF
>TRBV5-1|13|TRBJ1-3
CASSPRDGETIYF
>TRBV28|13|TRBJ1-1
CASRLRGSTEAFF
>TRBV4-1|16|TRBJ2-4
CASSQVKQLAKNIQYF
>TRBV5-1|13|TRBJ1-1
CATLRGGDTEAFF
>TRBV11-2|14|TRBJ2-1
CASQVDGSYNEQFF
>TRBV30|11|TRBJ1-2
CAGGGNYGYTF
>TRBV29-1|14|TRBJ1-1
CSVGYRGRNTEAFF
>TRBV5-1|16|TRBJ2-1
CASSLTTASSYNEQFF
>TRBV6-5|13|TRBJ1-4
CASNLIRDEKLFF
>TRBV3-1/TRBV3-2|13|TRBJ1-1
CASSQGGDTEAFF
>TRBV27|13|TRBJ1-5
CASSRGSNQPQHF
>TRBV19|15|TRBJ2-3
CASSIGQGSADTQYF
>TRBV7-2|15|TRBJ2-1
CASSLGFQGVNEQFF